These 25 T cell receptor beta chains originate from one sample sequenced in a study of somatic mutations in cytotoxic T cells in rheumatoid arthritis (TCRdb year 2017). Library generation was performed with the immunoSEQ multiplex PCR assay. TCRdb took this table from immuneACCESS and kept in-frame rearrangements with V and J called. Such tables lack part of the clones; where checked against another copy, unresolved V genes explain under half of the gap, and the rest is unexplained. The sample has 15,000 to 20,000 clones on record, about four fifths of them singletons. Approximately 11% of the sample is in the top ten clones. Sequenced: CD8+ T cells sorted from blood. These receptors all stem from a man aged 18 to 30 with rheumatoid arthritis.

The J gene is TRBJ1-1, the V gene TRBV6-5; no firm D call. Trimming removed 0 bases at V and 4 bases at J, with 9 bases between. Per germline, CDR1 MNHEY and CDR2 SVGAGI. The CDR3 runs 14 residues. The CDR3 loop reads CASSYSTLVTEAFF. The CDR3 bases are TGTGCCAGCAGTTACTCGACACTGGTCACTGAAGCTTTCTTT.

This chain links TRBV4-1 with TRBJ2-7, with 7 bases matching TRBD1. V was clipped by 3 bases and J by 2 bases; unmatched bases: 10. The CDR3 is 16 amino acids. The germline gives CDR1 MGHRA, CDR2 YSYEKL. In DNA form, the CDR3 reads TGCGCCAGCAGCCAGAGGGTGGGACAGCCGACCTACGAGCAGTACTTC. It is translated as CASSQRVGQPTYEQYF.

The chain has TRBV19 and TRBJ1-6, with a tentative D call TRBD1 (5 bases). V was cut by 2 bases and J by 7 bases, with 9 bases left in between. CDR3 length: 14 amino acids. Per germline, CDR1 LNHDA and CDR2 SQIVND (reference sequence). In DNA form, the CDR3 reads TGTGCCAGTAGTATACCAGGGCCAAATTCACCCCTCCACTTT. Translated: CASSIPGPNSPLHF.

J is TRBJ2-1 and V is TRBV12-5; D is unclear. Germline V gives CDR1 LGHNT, CDR2 FRNRAP. This CDR3 is 14 amino acids long. Trimming left V 2 bases short and J 9 bases short, with 14 bases between. CDR3 bases: TGTGCTAGTGGTTTGACCCCTGGGATTTCTGAGCAGTTCTTC. Amino acid sequence: CASGLTPGISEQFF.

The V gene is TRBV27, the J gene TRBJ2-3; D is perhaps TRBD2 (5 bases). This CDR3 spans 13 amino acids. The germline V and J ends were trimmed by 2 bases and 6 bases, with 9 bases remaining between them. Germline CDR1 and CDR2: MNHEY and SMNVEV (reference sequence). The CDR3 DNA sequence: TGTGCCAGCAGTTTAGCAAGAGGGGATACGCAGTATTTT. It codes for CASSLARGDTQYF.

This rearrangement joins TRBV4-1 to TRBJ1-3, with D unresolved. CDR3 length: 13 residues. Trimming took off 0 bases at V and 4 bases at J, with 4 bases between the two ends. The germline V gene encodes CDR1 MGHRA and CDR2 YSYEKL. The CDR3 bases are TGCGCCAGCAGCCAAGATAGGGGAAACACCATATATTTT. Translated, it gives CASSQDRGNTIYF.

This clone was seen only a few times. The chain has TRBV4-3 and TRBJ2-1, with a tentative D call TRBD2 (6 bases). This CDR3 contains 15 residues. V was shortened by 0 bases and J by 3 bases, with 9 bases between the two germline ends. From germline, CDR1 is LGHNA and CDR2 YSLEER. Written as DNA, the CDR3 is TGCGCCAGCAGCCAAGATGCTAGCGACTACAATGAGCAGTTCTTC. Translation: CASSQDASDYNEQFF.

This chain links TRBV25-1 with TRBJ1-2, with 7 bases identical to TRBD1. Germline V CDR1 and CDR2: MGHDK, SYGVNS. The J segment lost 7 bases and the V segment lost 7 bases, leaving 15 bases of the junction unmatched. This CDR3 has 15 amino acids. CDR3 amino acids: CASTGTAEGATGYTF. CDR3 DNA sequence: TGTGCCAGCACCGGAACCGCGGAGGGGGCAACTGGCTACACCTTC.

The V call is TRBV11-2, the J call TRBJ1-6, with D possibly being TRBD1 (6 bases). Trimming removed 0 bases from V and 6 bases from J, with 9 bases in between. The CDR3 runs 15 residues. The V gene's germline CDR1 is SGHAT and CDR2 FQNNGV. CDR3 sequence (DNA): TGTGCCAGCAGCTTAGATTTCAGGGGTAATTCACCCCTCCACTTT. Its translation: CASSLDFRGNSPLHF. The whole variable domain, remainder taken from reference TRBV11-2 and TRBJ1-6, is EAGVAQSPRYKIIEKRQSVAFWCNPISGHATLYWYQQILGQGPKLLIQFQNNGVVDDSQLPKDRFSAERLKGVDSTLKIQPAKLEDSAVYLCASSLDFRGNSPLHFGNGTRLTVT.

V is TRBV19 and J is TRBJ1-1; D unresolved. This CDR3 region has 13 residues. Germline V gene sequence: CDR1 LNHDA, CDR2 SQIVND (reference sequence). V gave up 8 bases and J gave up 4 bases, with 14 bases separating them. CDR3 bases: TGTGCCAGTTCAGGTCGGTTAGGCACTGAAGCTTTCTTT. It specifies CASSGRLGTEAFF.

This chain joins TRBV2 and TRBJ2-5; D call uncertain. This CDR3 contains 12 residues. Between the trimmed V and J ends, which lost 2 bases and 4 bases, there was a span of 5 bases. Germline CDR1 reads SNHLY; CDR2 reads FYNNEI. The CDR3 loop reads CASSEFGETQYF. CDR3 bases: TGTGCCAGCAGTGAATTTGGAGAGACCCAGTACTTC.

This clone came up a few times. The chain uses TRBV7-9 and TRBJ1-2; D is ambiguous. V dropped 0 bases and J dropped 8 bases, with 10 bases sitting between them. There are 13 residues in the CDR3. Germline V gene data show CDR1 as SEHNR and CDR2 as FQNEAQ (reference sequence). CDR3 residues: CASSLAVPDGYTF. The DNA of the CDR3 is TGTGCCAGCAGCTTAGCAGTGCCTGACGGCTACACCTTC.

The CDR3 DNA reads as TGTGCCAGCAGCCCCCTAGGGGGAACCTTTCGCGAGCAGTACTTC. The encoded protein is CASSPLGGTFREQYF. The chain employs TRBV7-2 and TRBJ2-7; a possible D gene is TRBD1 (6 bases). The CDR3 loop spans 15 amino acids. CDR1 and CDR2 from the germline V gene are SGHTA and FQGNSA. Trimming stripped 5 bases from V and 6 bases from J, with 20 bases between.

The chain joins TRBV6-1 to TRBJ1-1; 7 bases are shared with TRBD1. Germline V lookup: CDR1 MNHNS, CDR2 SASEGT. V lost 4 bases to trimming and J lost 0 bases; unmatched junction nucleotides: 8. The CDR3 length is 16 residues. CDR3 coding DNA: TGTGCCAGCAGTGTTGGTCCAGGGGGAATGAACACTGAAGCTTTCTTT. Translation: CASSVGPGGMNTEAFF.

There are a few counts of this clone. J is TRBJ1-6 and V is TRBV6-5; possible D gene TRBD1, 6 bases. The CDR3 is 14 residues long. CDR1 is MNHEY, CDR2 SVGAGI, per germline. With 4 bases removed from V and 8 bases from J, the gap between germline ends came to 12 bases. The CDR3 DNA reads as TGTGCCAGCAGTTCCGCAACAGGGCATTCACCCCTCCACTTT. Its translation: CASSSATGHSPLHF.

The chain links TRBV2 to TRBJ1-1; 7 nucleotides agree with TRBD1. V gave up 3 bases and J gave up 1 base; unmatched junction bases: 2. CDR3 length: 14 residues. Per the germline V gene, CDR1 is SNHLY and CDR2 is FYNNEI. This CDR3 reads CASSDRQGNTEAFF. Written as DNA, the CDR3 is TGTGCCAGCAGTGACCGACAGGGGAACACTGAAGCTTTCTTT.

The chain has TRBV4-3 and TRBJ1-1; 7 nucleotides align to TRBD1. V lost 2 bases, J lost 1 base, and 7 bases stayed unmatched. CDR3 length: 16 residues. Germline CDR1 and CDR2: LGHNA and YSLEER. CDR3 amino acids: CASSQSSRGWNTEAFF. The CDR3 DNA reads TGCGCCAGCAGCCAATCCTCCAGGGGGTGGAACACTGAAGCTTTCTTT.

The chain joins TRBV7-9 to TRBJ2-3; 9 bases align to TRBD2. Germline assignment: CDR1 SEHNR and CDR2 FQNEAQ (reference sequence). V lost 5 bases, J lost 0 bases, and 9 bases stayed unmatched. This CDR3 comprises 17 residues. The DNA of the CDR3 is TGTGCCAGCAGCCCAACCATACTAGCGGGTAGCACAGATACGCAGTATTTT. Residues: CASSPTILAGSTDTQYF. The variable domain in full, completed from reference TRBV7-9 and TRBJ2-3, reads DTGVSQNPRHKITKRGQNVTFRCDPISEHNRLYWYRQTLGQGPEFLTYFQNEAQLEKSRLLSDRFSAERPKGSFSTLEIQRTEQGDSAMYLCASSPTILAGSTDTQYFGPGTRLTVL.

This clone has just a few counts. This chain connects TRBV6-4 to TRBJ2-3, with TRBD2 matching over 10 bases. Germline CDR1 is MRHNA and CDR2 is SNTAGT. The CDR3 runs to 15 residues. The trim removed 5 bases at V and 4 bases at J, leaving 6 bases unmatched. CDR3 sequence: CASSPLAGESDTQYF. DNA for the CDR3: TGTGCCAGCAGTCCTCTAGCGGGGGAGTCAGATACGCAGTATTTT.

V usage is TRBV11-2 and J usage is TRBJ1-1; tentatively, D is TRBD1 (6 bases). Germline values: CDR1 SGHAT, CDR2 FQNNGV. V lost 5 bases and J 11 bases, leaving 18 bases between the germline ends. The length of the CDR3 is 13 residues. The CDR3 sequence is CASSRGGLFEAFF. CDR3 DNA sequence: TGTGCCAGCAGCAGGGGGGGTCTGTTTGAGGCTTTCTTT.

J is TRBJ1-2 and V is TRBV27, with D possibly being TRBD1 (5 bases). With 6 bases removed from V and 5 bases from J, the gap between germline ends came to 10 bases. The germline CDR1 and CDR2 sequences are MNHEY and SMNVEV (reference sequence). This CDR3 spans 12 amino acids. CDR3: CASRSGLYGYTF. CDR3 bases: TGTGCCAGCAGATCGGGGCTTTATGGCTACACCTTC.

The chain uses TRBV5-1 and TRBJ2-1; 10 bases line up with TRBD2. The CDR3 runs to 17 residues. The J segment lost 4 bases and the V segment lost 1 base, leaving 8 bases of the junction unmatched. Germline V gene data show CDR1 as SGHRS and CDR2 as YFSETQ. CDR3 sequence reads: CASSLTYSGGHYNEQFF. As DNA, the CDR3 is TGCGCCAGCAGCTTGACTTATAGCGGGGGGCATTACAATGAGCAGTTCTTC.

The chain uses TRBV27 and TRBJ1-1, with unresolved D. The V end lost 9 bases, the J end lost 0 bases, and 11 bases lay between the germline ends. Germline lookup yields CDR1 MNHEY and CDR2 SMNVEV (reference sequence). The CDR3 runs to 13 residues. The DNA for the CDR3 is TGTGCCAGTAATGCTAATTTGAACACTGAAGCTTTCTTT. Translated: CASNANLNTEAFF.

The chain combines TRBV10-3 with TRBJ2-7; 7 bases agree with TRBD1. Germline CDR1 reads ENHRY; CDR2 reads SYGVKD. CDR3 size: 13 residues. Trimming cost V 11 bases and J 4 bases; bases outside gene matches: 11. CDR3 residues: CAATDRTKYEQYF. The CDR3 coding sequence is TGTGCCGCCACGGACAGGACCAAATACGAGCAGTACTTC.

This clone turned up a few times. The J gene is TRBJ2-7, the V gene TRBV6-5, with 7 bases lining up with TRBD1. Germline CDR1 MNHEY, CDR2 SVGAGI. The junction had 1 base not matched to a gene; V was cut back by 8 bases and J by 0 bases. This CDR3 contains 12 residues. This CDR3 reads CASRDSSYEQYF. The CDR3 DNA sequence: TGTGCCAGCCGGGACAGCTCCTACGAGCAGTACTTC.